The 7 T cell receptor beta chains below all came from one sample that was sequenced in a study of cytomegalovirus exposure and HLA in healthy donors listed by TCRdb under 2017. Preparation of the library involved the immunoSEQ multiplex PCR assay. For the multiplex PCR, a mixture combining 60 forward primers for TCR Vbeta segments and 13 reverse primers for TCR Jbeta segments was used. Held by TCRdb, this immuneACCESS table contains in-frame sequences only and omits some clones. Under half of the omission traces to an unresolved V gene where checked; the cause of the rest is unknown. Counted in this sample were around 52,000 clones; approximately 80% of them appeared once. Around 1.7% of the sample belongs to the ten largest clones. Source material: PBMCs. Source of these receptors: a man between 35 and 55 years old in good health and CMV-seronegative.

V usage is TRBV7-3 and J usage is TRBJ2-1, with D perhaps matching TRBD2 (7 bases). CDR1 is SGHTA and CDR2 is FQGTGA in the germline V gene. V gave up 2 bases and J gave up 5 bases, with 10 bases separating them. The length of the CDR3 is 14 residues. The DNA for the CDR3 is TGTGCCAGCAGCTTATCGCGGGGGCACAATGAGCAGTTCTTC. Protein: CASSLSRGHNEQFF.

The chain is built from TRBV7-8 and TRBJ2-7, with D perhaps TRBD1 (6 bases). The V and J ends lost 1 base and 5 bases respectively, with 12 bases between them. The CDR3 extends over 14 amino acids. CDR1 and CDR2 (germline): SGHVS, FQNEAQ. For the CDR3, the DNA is TGTGCCAGCAGCTTAGGAAACAGGGCGCACGAGCAGTACGTC. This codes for CASSLGNRAHEQYV.

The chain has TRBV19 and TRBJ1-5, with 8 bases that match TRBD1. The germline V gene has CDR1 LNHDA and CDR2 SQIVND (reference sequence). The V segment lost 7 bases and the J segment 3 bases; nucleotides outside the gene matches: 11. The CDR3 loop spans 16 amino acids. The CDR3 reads CASTPGQGRNNQPQHF. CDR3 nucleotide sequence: TGTGCCAGTACCCCAGGACAGGGAAGGAACAATCAGCCCCAGCATTTT.

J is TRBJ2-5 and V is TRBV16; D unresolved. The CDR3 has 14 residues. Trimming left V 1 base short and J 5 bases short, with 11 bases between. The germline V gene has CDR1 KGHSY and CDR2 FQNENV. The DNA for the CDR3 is TGTGCCAGCAGCCAATGGCCCAGCAGGGAGACCCAGTACTTC. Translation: CASSQWPSRETQYF.

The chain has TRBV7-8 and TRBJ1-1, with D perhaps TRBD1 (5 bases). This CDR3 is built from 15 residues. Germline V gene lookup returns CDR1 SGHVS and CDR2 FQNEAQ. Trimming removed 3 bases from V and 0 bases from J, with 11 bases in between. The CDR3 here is CASSFPTVMNTEAFF. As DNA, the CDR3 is TGTGCCAGCAGCTTCCCGACAGTCATGAACACTGAAGCTTTCTTT.

The CDR3 region is CASSVQGFEAFF. The CDR3 region has the DNA TGTGCCAGCAGCGTACAGGGATTTGAAGCTTTCTTT. The genes are TRBV2 and TRBJ1-1, with D perhaps TRBD1 (6 bases). V lost 6 bases and J 7 bases, leaving 12 bases between the germline ends. Germline-derived CDR1 and CDR2 are SNHLY and FYNNEI. The CDR3 runs to 12 residues.

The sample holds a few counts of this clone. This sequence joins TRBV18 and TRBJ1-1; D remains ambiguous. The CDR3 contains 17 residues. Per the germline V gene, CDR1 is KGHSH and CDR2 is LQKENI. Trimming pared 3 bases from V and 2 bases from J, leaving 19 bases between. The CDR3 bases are TGTGCCAGCTCACCTCTCCGTGGCAGATCTCGAAACACTGAAGCTTTCTTT. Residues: CASSPLRGRSRNTEAFF.